Presented here are 23 T cell receptor beta chains from one specimen sequenced in a study of blood T cell repertoires in COVID-19. Assay used: immunoSEQ multiplex PCR; TCRdb lists only in-frame clones, some missing. This table holds 10,000 or so clones, around four fifths found once. The sample was peripheral blood. The receptors originated from a human donor in a cohort sampled during active COVID-19.

The J gene is TRBJ2-3, the V gene TRBV6-6; no clear D. Trimming removed 10 bases from V and 1 base from J, with 15 bases in between. Germline V gives CDR1 MNHNY, CDR2 SVGAGI (reference sequence). The CDR3 runs 14 residues. In nucleotides, the CDR3 is TGTGCCACCCAGTTACTGCAGGGCACAGATACGCAGTATTTT. Amino acids: CATQLLQGTDTQYF.

The chain joins TRBV11-3 to TRBJ2-1, with D perhaps matching TRBD2 (7 bases). V was shortened by 5 bases and J by 8 bases, with 13 bases between the two germline ends. Germline-derived CDR1 and CDR2 are SGHNT and YENEEA. There are 13 residues in the CDR3. The CDR3, as DNA: TGTGCCAGCAGCCCTAGGGGGAGGGATGAGCAGTTCTTC. Translated, it gives CASSPRGRDEQFF.

This clone was seen once. CDR3 sequence reads: CASSLLVAGGENNEQFF. Written as DNA, the CDR3 is TGTGCCAGCAGCCTTCTCGTAGCGGGAGGGGAAAACAATGAGCAGTTCTTC. The chain combines TRBV3-1 (or the pseudogene TRBV3-2) with TRBJ2-1; 11 nucleotides agree with TRBD2. Trimming cost V 4 bases and J 5 bases; bases outside gene matches: 10. The CDR3 totals 17 residues. Looked up from germline, CDR1 is LGHDT and CDR2 is YNNKEL (reference sequence).

This chain uses TRBV25-1 with TRBJ1-2; D is perhaps TRBD1 (6 bases). V was clipped by 7 bases and J by 4 bases, with 13 bases between them. The CDR3 has 13 amino acids. Germline loops: CDR1 MGHDK, CDR2 SYGVNS. The CDR3 sequence is CASMPTGPYGYTF. CDR3 in DNA: TGTGCCAGCATGCCGACAGGACCCTATGGCTACACCTTC.

This clone was observed a single time. The CDR3 is CASSLVSGTASETQYF. The CDR3 coding sequence is TGTGCCAGCAGCTTAGTTTCCGGGACTGCTTCGGAGACCCAGTACTTC. The chain is built from TRBV7-2 and TRBJ2-5, with D tentatively TRBD2 (6 bases). Germline lookup yields CDR1 SGHTA and CDR2 FQGNSA. The CDR3 is 16 amino acids. V lost 1 base, J lost 5 bases, and 17 bases lay in between.

This clone was seen a handful of times. The rearrangement joins TRBV5-1 to TRBJ2-7; 7 nucleotides align to TRBD1. CDR1 is SGHRS, CDR2 YFSETQ, per germline. The ends lost 4 bases at V and 2 bases at J; junction bases unmatched: 12. The CDR3 contains 16 residues. The CDR3 DNA sequence: TGCGCCAGCAGCATAAGGGACAGATATGACACCTACGAGCAGTACTTC. Protein product: CASSIRDRYDTYEQYF.

V and J are TRBV18 and TRBJ2-1; D not resolved. The CDR3 is 13 residues long. Germline loops: CDR1 KGHSH, CDR2 LQKENI. The V end was cut by 0 bases, the J end by 4 bases, with 4 bases between. The DNA for the CDR3 is TGTGCCAGCTCACCACCCGGGTACAATGAGCAGTTCTTC. Translated, it gives CASSPPGYNEQFF.

By sample share, this clone is medium-sized (0.01 to 0.1%). The chain carries TRBV27 and TRBJ1-5, with D possibly being TRBD1 (6 bases). CDR1 and CDR2 (germline): MNHEY, SMNVEV (reference sequence). V lost 5 bases, J lost 5 bases, and 13 bases lay in between. The CDR3 runs to 14 residues. CDR3 protein: CASSPTGPDQPQHF. The CDR3 region has the DNA TGTGCCAGCAGTCCGACAGGACCGGATCAGCCCCAGCATTTT.

J is TRBJ2-2 and V is TRBV20-1; D remains ambiguous. Germline CDR1 reads DFQATT; CDR2 reads SNEGSKA (reference sequence). The CDR3 consists of 11 residues. The V gene lost 5 bases and the J gene lost 6 bases, with 7 bases spanning the gap. This CDR3 reads CSAQVAGELFF. The CDR3, as DNA: TGCAGTGCTCAGGTGGCCGGGGAGCTGTTTTTT.

Worth noting for this clone: Compared with germline, one end of the junction differs, possibly owing to a read error. This chain links TRBV10-3 with TRBJ2-7, with TRBD2 as a possible D gene (6 bases). Germline V CDR1 and CDR2: ENHRY, SYGVKD. The CDR3 is 16 amino acids. The CDR3 here is CAISEYSGVSSYEQYF. CDR3 DNA: TGTGCCATCAGCGAGTACTCGGGAGTTTCCTCCTACGAGCAGTACTTC.

This sequence joins TRBV5-1 and TRBJ1-3; TRBD1 matches at 9 bases. CDR3 size: 16 residues. Trimming at V came to 3 bases and at J to 0 bases, leaving 4 bases not matched to a gene. In germline, CDR1 is SGHRS, CDR2 YFSETQ. The DNA of the CDR3 is TGCGCCAGCAGCTCGGCGGGACAGGGCTCTGGAAACACCATATATTTT. It yields the protein CASSSAGQGSGNTIYF.

The V and J genes are TRBV6-1 and TRBJ2-7; TRBD1 might be the D (5 bases). The CDR3 length is 15 residues. Between the trimmed V and J ends, which lost 2 bases and 6 bases, there was a span of 17 bases. Germline CDR1 is MNHNS and CDR2 is SASEGT. CDR3 loop: CASSERVTGSGEQYF. The CDR3 DNA reads as TGTGCCAGCAGTGAAAGGGTCACAGGATCGGGCGAGCAGTACTTC.

This clone turned up a few times. This rearrangement joins TRBV5-1 to TRBJ1-2; D call uncertain. Trimming shortened V by 0 bases and J by 2 bases, and 8 bases separated the two germline ends. The CDR3 consists of 14 residues. Germline V CDR1 and CDR2: SGHRS, YFSETQ. The CDR3 loop reads CASSLVPGNYGYTF. For the CDR3, the DNA is TGCGCCAGCAGCTTGGTGCCAGGCAACTATGGCTACACCTTC. The whole variable domain, remainder taken from reference TRBV5-1 and TRBJ1-2, is KAGVTQTPRYLIKTRGQQVTLSCSPISGHRSVSWYQQTPGQGLQFLFEYFSETQRNKGNFPGRFSGRQFSNSRSEMNVSTLELGDSALYLCASSLVPGNYGYTFGSGTRLTVV.

The rearrangement joins TRBV5-5 to TRBJ1-6; 7 positions match TRBD1. The ends lost 1 base at V and 5 bases at J; junction bases unmatched: 3. CDR1 and CDR2 from the germline V gene are SGHKS and YYEKEE (reference sequence). The CDR3 is 15 amino acids. CDR3 in amino acids: CASSLIGTDNSPLHF. The DNA of the CDR3 is TGTGCCAGCAGCTTGATCGGGACAGATAATTCACCCCTCCACTTT.

The V gene is TRBV7-9, the J gene TRBJ1-4, with 8 bases matching TRBD1. Germline assignment: CDR1 SEHNR and CDR2 FQNEAQ (reference sequence). The junction had 10 bases not matched to a gene; V was cut back by 5 bases and J by 8 bases. The CDR3 length is 15 residues. The CDR3 coding sequence is TGTGCCAGCAGCCGACGGGGACAGGCAAACGAAAAACTGTTTTTT. Protein product: CASSRRGQANEKLFF.

The V gene is TRBV3-1 (or the pseudogene TRBV3-2), the J gene TRBJ1-5; D gene ambiguous. This CDR3 spans 16 amino acids. V dropped 0 bases and J dropped 2 bases, with 11 bases sitting between them. Germline V lookup: CDR1 LGHDT, CDR2 YNNKEL (reference sequence). CDR3 nucleotides: TGTGCCAGCAGCCAAGAACCACCAAGCGGCAATCAGCCCCAGCATTTT. Protein product: CASSQEPPSGNQPQHF.

The table lists this clone with a count of one. V and J are TRBV10-3 and TRBJ1-2; D is unclear. The CDR3 contains 13 residues. Germline lookup yields CDR1 ENHRY and CDR2 SYGVKD. V was cut by 6 bases and J by 1 base, with 9 bases left in between. CDR3 DNA sequence: TGTGCCATCAGAGAACAGCTTAACTATGGCTACACCTTC. This gives the protein CAIREQLNYGYTF.

This sequence joins TRBV18 and TRBJ2-1; 10 nucleotides agree with TRBD2. Looked up from germline, CDR1 is KGHSH and CDR2 is LQKENI. With 3 bases clipped from V and 7 bases from J, the junction kept 6 bases outside the gene matches. CDR3 size: 15 residues. The CDR3 protein is CASSPGLATGNEQFF. The CDR3 DNA reads TGTGCCAGCTCACCGGGACTAGCGACGGGAAATGAGCAGTTCTTC.

This chain links TRBV4-1 with TRBJ2-1, with TRBD1 matching 9 bases. The germline V gene encodes CDR1 MGHRA and CDR2 YSYEKL. The CDR3 is 17 amino acids. The V gene end was trimmed by 4 bases and the J gene end by 7 bases; junction bases not matched to a gene: 14. CDR3 DNA: TGCGCCAGCAGCCCGCTCCCGGGACAGGGACCTTCTAATGAGCAGTTCTTC. It codes for CASSPLPGQGPSNEQFF.

The table lists this clone with a count of one. This chain links TRBV9 with TRBJ2-2; D unclear. The V and J ends lost 2 bases and 6 bases respectively, with 20 bases between them. This CDR3 comprises 17 residues. Germline values: CDR1 SGDLS, CDR2 YYNGEE. The CDR3 sequence is CASSVTSSELIAGELFF. The CDR3 nucleotides are TGTGCCAGCAGCGTCACCTCCTCGGAGCTGATCGCCGGGGAGCTGTTTTTT.

By its share, this clone is medium-sized. This rearrangement joins TRBV11-2 to TRBJ2-1, with TRBD2 matching over 9 bases. Germline loops: CDR1 SGHAT, CDR2 FQNNGV. This CDR3 region has 15 residues. With V trimmed by 6 bases and J by 6 bases, 9 bases remained unmatched. CDR3 sequence: CASSPPFSGSNEQFF. The CDR3 region has the DNA TGTGCCAGCAGTCCCCCTTTTAGCGGGAGCAATGAGCAGTTCTTC.

The gene calls are TRBV30 and TRBJ2-1; perhaps TRBD2 as D (6 bases). V dropped 0 bases and J dropped 4 bases, with 16 bases sitting between them. The germline V gene encodes CDR1 GTSNPN and CDR2 SVGIG (reference sequence). The CDR3 covers 16 residues. CDR3 in amino acids: CAWSVKSSGPYNEQFF. The CDR3 nucleotides are TGTGCCTGGAGTGTAAAGAGTAGCGGCCCTTACAATGAGCAGTTCTTC. The full variable domain, completed using reference TRBV30 and TRBJ2-1, is SQTIHQWPATLVQPVGSPLSLECTVEGTSNPNLYWYRQAAGRGLQLLFYSVGIGQISSEVPQNLSASRPQDRQFILSSKKLLLSDSGFYLCAWSVKSSGPYNEQFFGPGTRLTVL.

This CDR3 reads CASSEGDRRNYGYTF. Here the CDR3 DNA reads TGTGCCAGCAGTGAGGGGGACAGGCGGAACTATGGCTACACCTTC. The rearrangement links TRBV6-1 to TRBJ1-2, with 8 bases matching TRBD1. V trimming: 3 bases; J trimming: 2 bases; junction bases outside the gene matches: 5. This CDR3 spans 15 amino acids. From germline, CDR1 is MNHNS and CDR2 SASEGT.